These 22 T cell receptor beta chains were all obtained from the same sample, sequenced in a study of T cell clones after liver transplantation. Produced via immunoSEQ multiplex PCR; TCRdb's table is partial and in-frame only. This repertoire shows about 51,000 clones, 86% found once; its top ten account for approximately 15%. Source: CD8+ T cells from blood, taken 12 months after liver transplant. The receptors originated from a human patient who received a liver transplant. The T cells may partly be graft donor cells.

The V gene is TRBV9, the J gene TRBJ2-7; 8 bases fit TRBD1. The CDR3 sequence is 16 residues long. Germline CDR1 SGDLS, CDR2 YYNGEE. V trimming: 3 bases; J trimming: 3 bases; junction bases outside the gene matches: 11. CDR3 DNA sequence: TGTGCCAGCAGCGGCCGACAGGGGATTTCTATCTACGAGCAGTACTTC. This gives the protein CASSGRQGISIYEQYF.

This clone was picked up one time. V and J are TRBV7-9 and TRBJ1-3, with D maybe TRBD1 (5 bases). V dropped 2 bases and J dropped 5 bases, with 10 bases sitting between them. The CDR3 consists of 14 residues. Germline CDR1 SEHNR, CDR2 FQNEAQ (reference sequence). CDR3 DNA sequence: TGTGCCAGCAGCTTATCGGGGGATCGAAACACCATATATTTT. This sequence encodes CASSLSGDRNTIYF.

J is TRBJ1-1 and V is TRBV27; a possible D gene is TRBD1 (5 bases). Trimming left V 2 bases short and J 3 bases short, with 10 bases between. The CDR3 length is 14 residues. The V gene's germline CDR1 is MNHEY and CDR2 SMNVEV (reference sequence). In nucleotides, the CDR3 is TGTGCCAGCAGTTTAAGGGGTGGGGACACTGAAGCTTTCTTT. Protein: CASSLRGGDTEAFF.

J is TRBJ2-4 and V is TRBV11-1, with D tentatively TRBD2 (6 bases). Trimming stripped 4 bases from V and 7 bases from J, with 17 bases between. CDR1 and CDR2 (germline): SGHAT, FQDESV (reference sequence). The CDR3 sequence is 15 residues long. CDR3 region: CASSSGEVARNIQYF. As DNA, the CDR3 is TGTGCCAGCAGCTCGGGGGAGGTAGCAAGGAACATTCAGTACTTC. The complete variable domain, with remaining parts taken from reference TRBV11-1 and TRBJ2-4, reads EAEVAQSPRYKITEKSQAVAFWCDPISGHATLYWYRQILGQGPELLVQFQDESVVDDSQLPKDRFSAERLKGVDSTLKIQPAELGDSAMYLCASSSGEVARNIQYFGAGTRLSVL.

The V gene is TRBV5-1, the J gene TRBJ1-1; D may be TRBD1 (6 bases). CDR1 and CDR2 (germline): SGHRS, YFSETQ. This CDR3 contains 17 residues. V was trimmed by 4 bases and J by 1 base, leaving 20 bases between them. DNA for the CDR3: TGCGCCAGCAGCCTCCCCAGTGCACAGGGTCGGAACACTGAAGCTTTCTTT. Protein: CASSLPSAQGRNTEAFF.

V usage is TRBV4-1 and J usage is TRBJ1-5; D uncertain. The CDR3 is made up of 14 amino acids. V lost 0 bases and J 0 bases, leaving 3 bases between the germline ends. CDR1 MGHRA and CDR2 YSYEKL come from the germline V gene. The CDR3 here is CASSQEHSNQPQHF. For the CDR3, the DNA is TGCGCCAGCAGCCAAGAACATAGCAATCAGCCCCAGCATTTT.

The V call is TRBV27, the J call TRBJ2-1; D is ambiguous. Trimming removed 5 bases at V and 1 base at J, with 15 bases between. CDR3 size: 16 residues. CDR1 and CDR2 (germline): MNHEY, SMNVEV (reference sequence). The CDR3 protein is CASSPNSVGSYNEQFF. CDR3 sequence (DNA): TGTGCCAGCAGTCCAAACTCAGTGGGGTCCTACAATGAGCAGTTCTTC.

The chain couples TRBV15 to TRBJ2-1; TRBD2 matches at 13 bases. The length of the CDR3 is 16 residues. Germline V lookup: CDR1 LNHNV, CDR2 YYDKDF (reference sequence). The V segment lost 4 bases and the J segment 10 bases; nucleotides outside the gene matches: 10. Here the CDR3 DNA reads TGTGCCACCAGCACCGGGACTAGCGGGACCCCCCTGGAGCAGTTCTTC. Translating it yields CATSTGTSGTPLEQFF.

The rearrangement links TRBV7-9 to TRBJ1-4; D might be TRBD1 (6 bases). This CDR3 is built from 13 residues. Germline lookup yields CDR1 SEHNR and CDR2 FQNEAQ (reference sequence). Trimming left V 11 bases short and J 8 bases short, with 18 bases between. The CDR3 protein is CALSRGFDEKLFF. The CDR3 DNA reads TGTGCCTTATCCAGGGGTTTCGACGAAAAACTGTTTTTT.

The chain uses TRBV4-3 and TRBJ2-7, with 10 bases identical to TRBD1. CDR1 LGHNA and CDR2 YSLEER come from the germline V gene. The CDR3 is made up of 14 amino acids. V gave up 4 bases and J gave up 5 bases; unmatched junction bases: 5. In DNA form, the CDR3 reads TGCGCCAGCAGCCTCGGGACAGGGGCCGACGAGCAGTACTTC. Translating gives CASSLGTGADEQYF.

The rearrangement uses TRBV2 and TRBJ2-7; D may be TRBD2 (5 bases). Trimming removed 1 base from V and 2 bases from J, with 9 bases in between. The CDR3 loop spans 14 amino acids. Germline-derived CDR1 and CDR2 are SNHLY and FYNNEI. The CDR3 spells CASSEGGIPYEQYF. The DNA of the CDR3 is TGTGCCAGCAGTGAAGGAGGGATTCCCTACGAGCAGTACTTC.

This clone was recorded once. This rearrangement joins TRBV28 to TRBJ1-5; D is perhaps TRBD1 (5 bases). The V and J ends lost 3 bases and 7 bases respectively, with 13 bases between them. There are 14 residues in the CDR3. The V gene's germline CDR1 is MDHEN and CDR2 SYDVKM. The CDR3 sequence is CASSLGYGDQPQHF. The CDR3 DNA reads as TGTGCCAGCAGTTTGGGTTATGGGGACCAGCCCCAGCATTTT.

Only a few counts were recorded for this clone. This chain links TRBV14 with TRBJ2-7; unclear D gene. This CDR3 contains 13 residues. From germline, CDR1 is SGHDN and CDR2 FVKESK. V was shortened by 1 base and J by 5 bases, with 9 bases between the two germline ends. CDR3 region: CASSQGVFHEQYF. CDR3 bases: TGTGCCAGCAGCCAAGGGGTCTTCCACGAGCAGTACTTC.

This clone was seen once. The chain combines TRBV5-1 with TRBJ1-1; possibly TRBD1 for D (6 bases). Germline V CDR1 and CDR2: SGHRS, YFSETQ. Trimming stripped 3 bases from V and 0 bases from J, with 12 bases between. This CDR3 has 15 amino acids. CDR3 DNA sequence: TGCGCCAGCAGCTGGGCGGGGGACATGAACACTGAAGCTTTCTTT. Translating it yields CASSWAGDMNTEAFF.

By sample share, this clone is medium-sized. The rearrangement uses TRBV11-3 and TRBJ2-7; possible D gene TRBD1, 8 bases. V was shortened by 1 base and J by 2 bases, with 21 bases between the two germline ends. This CDR3 region has 18 residues. Germline loops: CDR1 SGHNT, CDR2 YENEEA. CDR3: CASSLGPRGREPAYEQYF. The CDR3, as DNA: TGTGCCAGCAGCTTAGGCCCCAGGGGGCGGGAGCCCGCCTACGAGCAGTACTTC.

The CDR3 nucleotides are TGTGCCAGCAGCTACCGACAGCCATCCTTTTATGGCTACACCTTC. Translation gives CASSYRQPSFYGYTF. The J gene is TRBJ1-2, the V gene TRBV6-5; TRBD1 might be the D (5 bases). Deletions cut 6 bases from V and 5 bases from J, with 19 bases between. The CDR3 is 15 residues long. CDR1 is MNHEY, CDR2 SVGAGI, per germline.

The CDR3 DNA sequence: TGTGCCAGCAGCTTGGTTACAGGGGTTGAGCAGTTCTTC. It yields the protein CASSLVTGVEQFF. This sequence joins TRBV5-6 and TRBJ2-1, with 7 nucleotides matching TRBD1. The CDR3 loop spans 13 amino acids. The germline V gene has CDR1 SGHDT and CDR2 YYEEEE. V gave up 0 bases and J gave up 9 bases; unmatched junction bases: 3.

This clone was seen a few times. The gene calls are TRBV27 and TRBJ2-1, with 8 nucleotides matching TRBD2. The CDR3 extends over 19 amino acids. Losses at the gene ends were 4 bases for V and 3 bases for J; bases not matched to a gene: 17. CDR1 and CDR2 from the germline V gene are MNHEY and SMNVEV (reference sequence). For the CDR3, the DNA is TGTGCCAGCAGTTCGATATCTCGGACTAGCTATAAGGTCTACAATGAGCAGTTCTTC. This codes for CASSSISRTSYKVYNEQFF.

This rearrangement joins TRBV29-1 to TRBJ2-3; D is ambiguous. Looked up from germline, CDR1 is SQVTM and CDR2 is ANQGSEA. The CDR3 is made up of 11 amino acids. The V end was cut by 5 bases, the J end by 8 bases, with 11 bases between. Here the CDR3 DNA reads TGCAGCGTTCCCGGAGTAGGTACGCAGTATTTT. It encodes CSVPGVGTQYF.

This clone came up a few times. V is TRBV27 and J is TRBJ2-7, with 7 bases aligning to TRBD1. The CDR3 consists of 13 residues. Germline CDR1 reads MNHEY; CDR2 reads SMNVEV (reference sequence). V lost 9 bases, J lost 0 bases, and 5 bases stayed unmatched. CDR3: CASRQGLSYEQYF. DNA for the CDR3: TGTGCCAGTAGACAGGGCCTCTCCTACGAGCAGTACTTC.

The chain employs TRBV5-1 and TRBJ2-2, with a weak D call TRBD1 (6 bases). Germline V lookup: CDR1 SGHRS, CDR2 YFSETQ. Trimming took 2 bases from V and 3 from J, leaving 14 bases between them. This CDR3 contains 16 residues. The CDR3 sequence: CASSFPGVMDTGELFF. CDR3 coding DNA: TGCGCCAGCAGCTTCCCAGGGGTTATGGACACCGGGGAGCTGTTTTTT.

The CDR3 DNA reads TGCGCCAGCAGCTCCATGGCAGGGCCGTATTCCTACGAGCAGTACTTC. Protein: CASSSMAGPYSYEQYF. V usage is TRBV5-1 and J usage is TRBJ2-7, with a tentative D call TRBD1 (5 bases). Germline V gene lookup returns CDR1 SGHRS and CDR2 YFSETQ. This CDR3 has 16 amino acids. Trimming shortened V by 3 bases and J by 1 base, and 17 bases separated the two germline ends.